The T cell receptor beta chain under discussion was sequenced for a study of blood T cell repertoires in COVID-19. As originally analysed: By means of reference gene primer amplification, nucleated cell counts were estimated. TCRdb's copy holds only in-frame clones and misses some; the assay was immunoSEQ multiplex PCR. D and trimming come from the DNA, and the V and J calls and clone size come from that table. The sample holds about 370,000 clones; more than 80% are singletons and the top ten take about 2.9%. This CDR3 is 15 amino acids long. Trimming at V came to 4 bases and at J to 2 bases, leaving 6 bases not matched to a gene. Germline CDR1 reads SGHNT; CDR2 reads YYREEE (reference sequence). Seattle enrolled patients during active infection and tracked them longitudinally.

The sequence derives from a young woman with COVID-19, enrolled during active disease. The genes are TRBV5-4 and TRBJ2-5; 9 bases agree with TRBD2. Sequencing was done on a sample of peripheral blood. DNA for the CDR3: TGTGCCAGCAGCCCCGGGACTAGCATACAAGAGACCCAGTACTTC. Its translation: CASSPGTSIQETQYF.